This TCR beta chain was obtained from a study of control samples from healthy donors and cancer patients. Only in-frame clones appear in the TCRdb table, and some are missing; sequencing was by immunoSEQ multiplex PCR. This sample's table reports approximately 190,000 clones. Germline V gives CDR1 WSHSY, CDR2 SAAADI. CDR3 length equals 12 residues. Trimming removed 7 bases from V and 4 bases from J, with 10 bases in between. V gene TRBV10-2 combines with J gene TRBJ1-2, with D hard to call. The sequencing input was blood. This receptor was obtained from a woman aged 30 to 39 in good health. In DNA, the CDR3 is TGCGCCAGCACTCCGGGCGGCTATGGCTACACCTTC. Residues: CASTPGGYGYTF.